The TCR beta chain described here comes from a study of cytomegalovirus exposure and HLA in healthy donors. The CDR3 extends over 15 amino acids. From germline, CDR1 is SGHRS and CDR2 YFSETQ. Trimming took off 4 bases at V and 3 bases at J, with 16 bases between the two ends. This clone was seen once. Method: immunoSEQ multiplex PCR; TCRdb's copy keeps in-frame clones and lacks some. Of under 50,000 clones listed, 93% are singletons. The TCR sequence derives from a woman in her late teens or twenties in good health and CMV-seronegative. Sequenced sample: PBMCs. The J gene is TRBJ1-1, the V gene TRBV5-1; the D gene is possibly TRBD1 (6 bases). CDR3 DNA sequence: TGCGCCAGCAGCAACGGACAGACCCAATACACTGAAGCTTTCTTT. Protein product: CASSNGQTQYTEAFF.